This TCR beta chain was recorded in a study of neoadjuvant nivolumab and ipilimumab in lung cancer. Whole-study context: The combination arm added day-1 ipilimumab 1 mg/kg to nivolumab 3 mg/kg on days 1, 15, 29.

Germline CDR1 reads SGHDT; CDR2 reads YYEEEE. V dropped 1 base and J dropped 7 bases, with 11 bases sitting between them. The CDR3 length is 13 residues. Whole-study findings and limits: Higher pretherapy blood TCR richness went with higher resected-tumor richness. Pathologic regression was not significantly tied to TCR clonality.

Comments on this clone: Its specificity is unknown.

Data came from immunoSEQ multiplex PCR; TCRdb stores just in-frame clones and leaves some out. The table shows thousands of clones, with around 75% occurring only once. The chain uses TRBV5-6 and TRBJ1-2; D is possibly TRBD1 (6 bases). The source material was adjacent normal lung tissue, sampled after neoadjuvant nivolumab, alone or with ipilimumab, at or shortly before surgery. The sequence derives from an adult with non-small cell lung cancer. The CDR3 sequence: CASSLLRGFGYTF. CDR3 DNA: TGTGCCAGCAGCTTGCTCAGGGGATTTGGCTACACCTTC.